This is a list of T cell receptor beta chains from one sample in a study of shared clonotypes between healthy human individuals. Method: immunoSEQ multiplex PCR; TCRdb's copy keeps in-frame clones and lacks some. The table has approximately 2,000,000 clones, 85% to 95% seen once. Sequenced material: naive CD4+ T cells from PBMCs. The source is a man aged 18 to 35 in good health. Some clones in this sample may be carry-over from other donors' samples. Each CDR3 is given with its conserved first and last residue.

CDR3 length: 15; J gene: TRBJ2-1; V gene: TRBV6-6; CDR3 protein: CASSYGGGGPQGQFF
CDR3 length: 16; J gene: TRBJ2-2; V gene: TRBV16; CDR3 protein: CASSPLGGQNTGELFF
CDR3 length: 14; J gene: TRBJ2-7; V gene: TRBV29-1; CDR3 protein: CSVREGQDSYEQYF
CDR3 length: 15; J gene: TRBJ2-1; V gene: TRBV7-3; CDR3 protein: CASSFGVTGDNEQFF
CDR3 length: 12; J gene: TRBJ2-5; V gene: TRBV28; CDR3 protein: CASRVRGETQYF
CDR3 length: 13; J gene: TRBJ2-7; V gene: TRBV5-5; CDR3 protein: CASSVRGGDEQYF
CDR3 length: 15; J gene: TRBJ2-7; V gene: TRBV4-1; CDR3 protein: CASSQDDGGTYEQYF
CDR3 length: 15; J gene: TRBJ1-3; V gene: TRBV19; CDR3 protein: CASGWDISSRNTIYF
CDR3 length: 16; J gene: TRBJ2-1; V gene: TRBV27; CDR3 protein: CASRRGTSGSLNEQFF
CDR3 length: 16; J gene: TRBJ2-3; V gene: TRBV6-5; CDR3 protein: CASSYSSGVGTDTQYF
CDR3 length: 14; J gene: TRBJ1-1; V gene: TRBV5-1; CDR3 protein: CASSPPPGTAEAFF
CDR3 length: 12; J gene: TRBJ2-1; V gene: TRBV5-4; CDR3 protein: CASSHVGDEQFF
CDR3 length: 15; J gene: TRBJ2-3; V gene: TRBV7-2; CDR3 protein: CASSRSGGRTDTQYF
CDR3 length: 15; J gene: TRBJ1-3; V gene: TRBV28; CDR3 protein: CATYGQTSLGNTIYF
CDR3 length: 14; J gene: TRBJ2-1; V gene: TRBV19; CDR3 protein: CASSSLAGEVEQFF
CDR3 length: 12; J gene: TRBJ2-7; V gene: TRBV28; CDR3 protein: CASTPPKGEQYF
CDR3 length: 15; J gene: TRBJ2-3; V gene: TRBV6-1; CDR3 protein: CASSVSWGGTDTQYF
CDR3 length: 15; J gene: TRBJ2-5; V gene: TRBV7-2; CDR3 protein: CASSRWAASQETQYF
CDR3 length: 15; J gene: TRBJ2-1; V gene: TRBV28; CDR3 protein: CASTRGQGSGQRQFF
CDR3 length: 13; J gene: TRBJ2-5; V gene: TRBV9; CDR3 protein: CASSGQGYETQYF
CDR3 length: 12; J gene: TRBJ2-7; V gene: TRBV2; CDR3 protein: CASSLLAPEQYF
CDR3 length: 14; J gene: TRBJ1-1; V gene: TRBV7-9; CDR3 protein: CASSARGGNTEAFF
CDR3 length: 15; J gene: TRBJ1-1; V gene: TRBV5-1; CDR3 protein: CASSSLTGLGTEAFF
CDR3 length: 14; J gene: TRBJ1-5; V gene: TRBV10-3; CDR3 protein: CAIRAGTGYQPQHF
CDR3 length: 13; J gene: TRBJ1-2; V gene: TRBV29-1; CDR3 protein: CSVARTGGYGYTF
CDR3 length: 15; J gene: TRBJ2-7; V gene: TRBV6-1; CDR3 protein: CASSPGGTSLNEQYF
CDR3 length: 15; J gene: TRBJ1-3; V gene: TRBV28; CDR3 protein: CASSEQKTSGNTIYF
CDR3 length: 14; J gene: TRBJ2-5; V gene: TRBV29-1; CDR3 protein: CSVEDLDFQETQYF
CDR3 length: 12; J gene: TRBJ1-3; V gene: TRBV30; CDR3 protein: CAWSVGGNTIYF
CDR3 length: 12; J gene: TRBJ2-1; V gene: TRBV6-6; CDR3 protein: CASSSPDNEQFF
CDR3 length: 14; J gene: TRBJ1-2; V gene: TRBV10-3; CDR3 protein: CAISTGAVNYGYTF
CDR3 length: 16; J gene: TRBJ2-5; V gene: TRBV7-3; CDR3 protein: CASSSEAEPVQETQYF